The subject of this entry is one T cell receptor beta chain. Its antigen is unknown. Per-base quality was not reported, and no clone a single base away is much larger than it. At diagnosis, tumor, uninvolved tumor-adjacent lung and peripheral blood were collected and then preserved as a mix of FFPE and fresh-frozen material. For TCR repertoire profiling, blood samples were analyzed in the form of peripheral blood mononuclear cells. The immunoSEQ Assay was used to sequence TCR beta CDR3 regions from DNA. Per the original workflow: To compute T cell density, TCR beta template counts were normalized to usable DNA, which was estimated by amplifying housekeeping genes. Richness was estimated using the preseqR package, with extrapolation to 400,000 templates for PBMC samples and to 120,000 templates for tissue samples. Clonality was taken to be one minus Pielou's evenness. Tissue-enriched TCRs were identified through differential abundance testing performed on productive amino-acid clonotypes, with a minimum total count of 5 and an alpha of 0.1. The Jaccard Index and the Morisita Overlap Index were used to measure how much the repertoires overlapped between compartments. GLIPH grouped TCR beta CDR3s together with public tetramer-defined viral CDR3s, and a viral motif had to include at least three viral sequences and also show V-gene enrichment. TCRdb provides this immuneACCESS table in a form limited to in-frame rearrangements. Some clones are lacking; in checked studies, under half of them reflect an unresolved V gene, and why the rest are absent is not known. Clone size and V and J calls were adopted from that table, with D and trimming inferred from the DNA. This sample comprises 25,000 to 35,000 clones, about 89% of them detected only once. The top ten clonotypes cover about 3.2% of the sample.

The data stem from a study of T cells in localized non-small cell lung cancer (dated by TCRdb to 2020 to 2022). In terms of the full investigation: T cell repertoires of approximately 250 early-stage NSCLC patients were analyzed, with tumors being compared against uninvolved tumor-adjacent lungs. The cohort comprised approximately 240 treatment-naïve NSCLC patients with resected, localized lung tumors. The mean age of the NSCLC patients was under 70 years, with 130 or so men and around 100 women.

Including the terminal cysteine and phenylalanine, the CDR3 comprises 12 residues. The retained sequence is limited to the CDR3, 36 bases, with the frame set at the first base. The germline V gene encodes CDR1 SGHRS and CDR2 YFSETQ. V was cut back by 0 bases and J by 3 bases, leaving a gap of 4 bases between them. Summary of the overall study and its limitations: Uninvolved tumor-adjacent lung showed the highest T cell clonality, higher than tumor, which suggests more focused antigenic responses in the adjacent lung. Longer overall survival was associated with higher T cell density in blood, whereas shorter survival was associated with higher clonality in adjacent lung. A median of around 50 of the top 100 tumor clones were detected in paired uninvolved adjacent lung, and some 30 of these tumor clones were also found among the top 100 clones of the paired uninvolved adjacent lung. Because multi-region tumor sequencing was not performed, intratumor heterogeneity could not be ruled out. Because the study design was exploratory, TCR variables were selected using unadjusted p-values without false-discovery rate correction.

The chain links TRBV5-1 with TRBJ2-7, with no D gene named confidently. The receptor was derived from a female donor at least 60 years old with stage I lung adenocarcinoma. Sequenced material: peripheral blood, taken before any cancer treatment. This receptor has the CDR3 CASSLADYEQYF. In nucleotides, the sequence is TGCGCCAGCAGCTTGGCCGACTACGAGCAGTACTTC.